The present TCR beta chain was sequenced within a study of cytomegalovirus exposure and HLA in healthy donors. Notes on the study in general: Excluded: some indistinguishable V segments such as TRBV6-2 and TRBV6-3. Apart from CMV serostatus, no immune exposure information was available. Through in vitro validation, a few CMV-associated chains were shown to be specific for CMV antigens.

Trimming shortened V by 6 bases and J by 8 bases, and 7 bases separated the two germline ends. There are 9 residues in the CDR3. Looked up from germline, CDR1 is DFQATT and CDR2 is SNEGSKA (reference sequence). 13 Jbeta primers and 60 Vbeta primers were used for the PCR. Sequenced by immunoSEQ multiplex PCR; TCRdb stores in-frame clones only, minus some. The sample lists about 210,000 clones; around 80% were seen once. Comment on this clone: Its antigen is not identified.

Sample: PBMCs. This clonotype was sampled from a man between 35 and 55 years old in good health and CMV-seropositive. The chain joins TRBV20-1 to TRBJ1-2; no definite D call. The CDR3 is CSAQKGYTF. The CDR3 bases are TGCAGTGCACAGAAAGGCTACACCTTC.